Following are 14 T cell receptor beta chains from one sample sequenced in a study of cytomegalovirus exposure and HLA in healthy donors. PCR was performed using 60 Vbeta and 13 Jbeta primers. Clones were sequenced by immunoSEQ multiplex PCR, and TCRdb holds only the in-frame ones, with some missing. The sample carries about 98,000 clones, about four fifths recorded once. The sequenced sample consisted of PBMCs. Receptor source: a female donor in good health and CMV-seropositive.

This clone has more than one count but fewer than ten. The rearrangement joins TRBV11-2 to TRBJ2-1, with TRBD2 matching 8 bases. V shed 3 bases and J 4 bases; nucleotides not matched to a gene: 5. Germline CDR1 is SGHAT and CDR2 is FQNNGV. The CDR3 is 15 residues long. The CDR3 here is CASSFPSGFYNEQFF. The CDR3 bases are TGTGCCAGCAGCTTCCCTAGCGGGTTTTACAATGAGCAGTTCTTC. Full variable domain (remainder filled in from reference TRBV11-2 and TRBJ2-1): EAGVAQSPRYKIIEKRQSVAFWCNPISGHATLYWYQQILGQGPKLLIQFQNNGVVDDSQLPKDRFSAERLKGVDSTLKIQPAKLEDSAVYLCASSFPSGFYNEQFFGPGTRLTVL.

The V and J genes are TRBV5-4 and TRBJ2-2, with 7 nucleotides matching TRBD1. The J segment lost 6 bases and the V segment lost 4 bases, leaving 18 bases of the junction unmatched. CDR3 size: 18 residues. CDR1 is SGHNT, CDR2 YYREEE, per germline (reference sequence). The CDR3 here is CASSPRTGAPRGAGELFF. DNA for the CDR3: TGTGCCAGCAGCCCGCGAACAGGGGCCCCCCGCGGCGCCGGGGAGCTGTTTTTT.

The V and J genes are TRBV14 and TRBJ1-1; 8 bases map to TRBD1. V lost 0 bases to trimming and J lost 0 bases; unmatched junction nucleotides: 6. This CDR3 region has 17 residues. Germline loops: CDR1 SGHDN, CDR2 FVKESK. The CDR3, as DNA: TGTGCCAGCAGCCAAGATTTGGCAGGGGGCATGAACACTGAAGCTTTCTTT. Protein product: CASSQDLAGGMNTEAFF. The whole variable domain, filled in from reference TRBV14 and TRBJ1-1, reads EAGVTQFPSHSVIEKGQTVTLRCDPISGHDNLYWYRRVMGKEIKFLLHFVKESKQDESGMPNNRFLAERTGGTYSTLKVQPAELEDSGVYFCASSQDLAGGMNTEAFFGQGTRLTVV.

V gene TRBV29-1 combines with J gene TRBJ1-2; weak D call: TRBD1 (6 bases). There are 14 residues in the CDR3. CDR1 is SQVTM and CDR2 is ANQGSEA in the germline V gene. Trimming stripped 4 bases from V and 7 bases from J, with 19 bases between. The DNA of the CDR3 is TGCAGCGTTGTCCCGTCTCAGGGGCATGGTGGCTACACCTTC. Translating it yields CSVVPSQGHGGYTF.

J is TRBJ1-1 and V is TRBV5-1; D is possibly TRBD1 (6 bases). Germline V gene data show CDR1 as SGHRS and CDR2 as YFSETQ. The ends were cut back, 3 bases at V and 4 bases at J, with 10 bases in the middle. The CDR3 extends over 13 amino acids. In DNA form, the CDR3 reads TGCGCCAGCAGCTACAGGGAGGGCACTGAAGCTTTCTTT. Protein sequence: CASSYREGTEAFF.

The chain has TRBV7-9 and TRBJ2-2; no clear D gene. This CDR3 contains 15 residues. Between the trimmed V and J ends, which lost 5 bases and 6 bases, there was a span of 16 bases. From germline, CDR1 is SEHNR and CDR2 FQNEAQ (reference sequence). The DNA for the CDR3 is TGTGCCAGCAGCCCCAGCGACCCCGTGGCCGGGGAGCTGTTTTTT. Amino acid sequence: CASSPSDPVAGELFF.

As to this clone: This sample also contains other DNA sequences that code for the same CDR3. The J gene is TRBJ2-5, the V gene TRBV4-1, with D possibly matching TRBD1 (5 bases). The germline V gene encodes CDR1 MGHRA and CDR2 YSYEKL. The CDR3 consists of 13 residues. The ends were cut back, 1 base at V and 2 bases at J, with 5 bases in the middle. In DNA, the CDR3 is TGCGCCAGCAGCCAAGGGACACAAGAGACCCAGTACTTC. This encodes CASSQGTQETQYF.

This clone was observed a few times. The V gene is TRBV14, the J gene TRBJ1-3, with TRBD1 as a possible D gene (5 bases). The germline CDR1 and CDR2 sequences are SGHDN and FVKESK. This CDR3 has 19 amino acids. V was shortened by 0 bases and J by 2 bases, with 20 bases between the two germline ends. CDR3 region: CASSQDIIGSGFAGNTIYF. The CDR3 DNA is TGTGCCAGCAGCCAAGATATTATCGGGTCAGGGTTCGCTGGAAACACCATATATTTT.

The rearrangement links TRBV28 to TRBJ2-7; no clear D. The CDR3 length is 15 residues. V lost 5 bases and J lost 3, with 17 bases in between. From germline, CDR1 is MDHEN and CDR2 SYDVKM. This CDR3 is CASSQRLEKNYEQYF. The CDR3 region has the DNA TGTGCCAGCAGTCAACGACTCGAAAAGAACTACGAGCAGTACTTC.

This clone was counted a single time. The chain carries TRBV6-4 and TRBJ2-6; D perhaps matches TRBD2 (6 bases). This CDR3 spans 16 amino acids. Germline assignment: CDR1 MRHNA and CDR2 SNTAGT. V lost 5 bases and J lost 0, with 11 bases in between. CDR3 residues: CASSQDGSSGANVLTF. The CDR3 bases are TGTGCCAGCAGTCAGGACGGGAGCTCTGGGGCCAACGTCCTGACTTTC.

The chain joins TRBV6-1 to TRBJ2-1; D not certain. V lost 2 bases and J 6 bases, leaving 11 bases between the germline ends. The CDR3 runs to 14 residues. Germline V lookup: CDR1 MNHNS, CDR2 SASEGT. CDR3 sequence: CASSELGSGNEQFF. Here the CDR3 DNA reads TGTGCCAGCAGTGAATTAGGTTCGGGCAATGAGCAGTTCTTC.

The V call is TRBV5-5, the J call TRBJ2-7, with 10 bases lining up with TRBD1. The CDR3 spans 16 residues. J lost 0 bases, V lost 5 bases, and 8 bases had no gene match. CDR1 is SGHKS, CDR2 YYEKEE, per germline (reference sequence). Here the CDR3 reads CASSYSGTGASYEQYF. DNA of the CDR3: TGTGCCAGCAGTTACTCCGGGACAGGGGCCTCCTACGAGCAGTACTTC.

This rearrangement joins TRBV5-1 to TRBJ1-2, with a weak D call TRBD1 (6 bases). CDR1 and CDR2 (germline): SGHRS, YFSETQ. CDR3 size: 13 residues. Deletions cut 4 bases from V and 6 bases from J, with 13 bases between. The CDR3 sequence: CASSPGTRDGYTF. CDR3 in DNA: TGCGCCAGCAGCCCTGGGACAAGGGATGGCTACACCTTC.

The J gene is TRBJ1-1, the V gene TRBV27; D is undetermined. The germline gives CDR1 MNHEY, CDR2 SMNVEV (reference sequence). CDR3 length: 13 amino acids. V was shortened by 4 bases and J by 1 base, with 7 bases between the two germline ends. CDR3 nucleotide sequence: TGTGCCAGCAGTTCGGGGAAGAACACTGAAGCTTTCTTT. This sequence encodes CASSSGKNTEAFF.